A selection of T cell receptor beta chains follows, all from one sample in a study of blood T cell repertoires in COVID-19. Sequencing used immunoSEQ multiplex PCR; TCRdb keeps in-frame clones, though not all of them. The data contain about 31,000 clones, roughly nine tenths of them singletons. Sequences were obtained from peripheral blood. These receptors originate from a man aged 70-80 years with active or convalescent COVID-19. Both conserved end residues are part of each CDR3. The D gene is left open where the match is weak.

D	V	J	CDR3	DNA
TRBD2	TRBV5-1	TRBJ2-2	CASSLLASGSSGELFF	TGCGCCAGCAGCTTGTTGGCTAGCGGGAGTTCCGGGGAGCTGTTTTTT
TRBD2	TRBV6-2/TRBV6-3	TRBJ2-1	CASSNAGLADNEQFF	TGTGCCAGCAGTAACGCGGGACTAGCCGACAATGAGCAGTTCTTC
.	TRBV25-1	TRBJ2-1	CASSEWEDSEQFF	TGTGCCAGCAGTGAATGGGAGGACTCCGAGCAGTTCTTC
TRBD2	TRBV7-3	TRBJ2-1	CASSFTGGPQDEQFF	TGTGCCAGCAGCTTCACGGGAGGCCCACAGGATGAGCAGTTCTTC
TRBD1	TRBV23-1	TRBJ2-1	CASSHAGTERNEQFF	TGCGCCAGCAGTCACGCCGGGACAGAGAGGAATGAGCAGTTCTTC
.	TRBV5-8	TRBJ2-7	CASSLTRNLGHRYF	TGTGCCAGCAGCCTGACTCGAAACCTGGGACACCGGTACTTC
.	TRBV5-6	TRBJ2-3	CASSLWTTGWDTQYF	TGTGCCAGCAGCCTGTGGACTACCGGATGGGATACGCAGTATTTT
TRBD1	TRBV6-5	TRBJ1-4	CATSGGGEKLFF	TGTGCCACCTCAGGGGGCGGTGAAAAACTGTTTTTT
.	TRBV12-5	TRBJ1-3	CASGLATSGNTIYF	TGTGCTAGTGGTTTAGCTACCTCTGGAAACACCATATATTTT
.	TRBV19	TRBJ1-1	CATRGVAGMNTEAFF	TGTGCCACCCGGGGGGTCGCGGGGATGAACACTGAAGCTTTCTTT
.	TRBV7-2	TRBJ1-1	CASSLAGGGGTEAFF	TGTGCCAGCAGCTTAGCCGGGGGGGGTGGCACTGAAGCTTTCTTT